This T cell receptor beta chain was captured in a study of OX40 agonist ivuxolimab in advanced cancers. Broader study findings: Partial responders treated at 0.1-3.0 mg/kg exhibited clonal expansion among the lowest measured.

A remark on this clone: No antigen is known for it.

V was clipped by 0 bases and J by 6 bases; unmatched bases: 4. Germline CDR1 reads KGHSY; CDR2 reads FQNENV. This CDR3 has 15 amino acids. The protocol was immunoSEQ multiplex PCR, while the TCRdb copy is restricted to in-frame clones and leaves out a portion. The repertoire holds tens of thousands of clones, with 75% to 85% as singletons. The rearrangement joins TRBV16 to TRBJ1-5; TRBD1 aligns across 8 bases. This TCR was recovered from an adult with an advanced solid tumor such as melanoma, head and neck, liver or kidney cancer. The specimen was CD4+ or CD8+ T cells sorted from blood, collected in a trial of the OX40 agonist ivuxolimab. The CDR3: CASSQSQGARQPQHF. The CDR3, as DNA: TGTGCCAGCAGCCAATCCCAGGGGGCGCGTCAGCCCCAGCATTTT.